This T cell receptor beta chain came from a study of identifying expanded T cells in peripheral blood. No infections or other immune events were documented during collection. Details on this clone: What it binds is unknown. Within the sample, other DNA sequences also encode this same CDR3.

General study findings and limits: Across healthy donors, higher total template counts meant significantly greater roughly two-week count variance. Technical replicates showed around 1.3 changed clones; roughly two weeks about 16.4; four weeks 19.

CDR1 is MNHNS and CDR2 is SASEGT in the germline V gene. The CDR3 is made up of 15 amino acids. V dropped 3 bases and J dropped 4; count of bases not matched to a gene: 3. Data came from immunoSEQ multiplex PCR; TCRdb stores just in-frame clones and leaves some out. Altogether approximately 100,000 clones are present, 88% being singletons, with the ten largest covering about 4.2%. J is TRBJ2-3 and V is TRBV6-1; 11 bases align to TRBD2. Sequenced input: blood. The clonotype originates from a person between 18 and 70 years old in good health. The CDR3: CASSDLAGGPDTQYF. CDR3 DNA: TGTGCCAGCAGTGACCTAGCGGGAGGCCCAGATACGCAGTATTTT.